The T cell receptor beta chain described here comes from a study of cytomegalovirus exposure and HLA in healthy donors. The PCR was carried out with 60 Vbeta primers and 13 Jbeta primers. In the authors' methods: A follow-up analysis tallied some 80 million unique TCR beta chains, roughly 9.9 million shared. Generated by immunoSEQ multiplex PCR, the TCRdb table keeps only in-frame clones and is missing some. The V and J calls and clone size were taken over from that table, and D and trimming were inferred from the DNA. The sample contains 150,000 to 160,000 clones, 65% to 80% of which appear only once. The V and J ends lost 4 bases and 4 bases respectively, with 5 bases between them. Per the germline V gene, CDR1 is SNHLY and CDR2 is FYNNEI. The CDR3 has 12 amino acids.

This clonotype originated in a woman aged 40-49 years in good health and CMV-seronegative. The sequenced material came from PBMCs. This chain uses TRBV2 with TRBJ2-1; tentative D call: TRBD1 (5 bases). The CDR3 reads CASSGQYNEQFF. DNA of the CDR3: TGTGCCAGCAGTGGACAGTACAATGAGCAGTTCTTC.